Here is one TCR beta chain with its context. V shed 6 bases and J shed 2 bases, with 13 bases lying between them. CDR3 length: 14 residues. The data were taken from a study of Graves' ophthalmopathy and Graves' hyperthyroidism. RNA transcripts provided the template for amplifying TCR beta CDR3 regions. Following a first-round RT-PCR that used HTBI primers, a second-round multiplex PCR was carried out. From the multiplex PCR reads, TCRdb called clonotypes with MiXCR, one entry per CDR3 protein. The table records some 400,000 distinct CDR3 sequences, approximately 20% of them present only once. V gene TRBV12-3 or TRBV12-4 combines with J gene TRBJ1-1, with a tentative D call TRBD1 (5 bases). The source of this sequence is a young woman with Graves' ophthalmopathy. Sequenced input: peripheral blood. CDR3 region: CASRQQVVNTEAFF. As DNA, the CDR3 is TGTGCCAGCAGGCAACAGGTCGTTAACACTGAAGCTTTCTTT.